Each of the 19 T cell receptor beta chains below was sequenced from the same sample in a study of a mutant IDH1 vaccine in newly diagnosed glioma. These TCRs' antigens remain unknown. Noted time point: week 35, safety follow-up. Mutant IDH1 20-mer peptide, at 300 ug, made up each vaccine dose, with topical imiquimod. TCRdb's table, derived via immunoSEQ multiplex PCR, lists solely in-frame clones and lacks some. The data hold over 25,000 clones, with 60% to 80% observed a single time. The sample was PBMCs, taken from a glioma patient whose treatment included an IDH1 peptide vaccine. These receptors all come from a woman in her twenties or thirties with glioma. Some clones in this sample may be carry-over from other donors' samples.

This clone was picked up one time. In DNA, the CDR3 is TGTGCCAGCAGCTTGGAAGCTAGCGGGATAACAGATACGCAGTATTTT. The encoded protein is CASSLEASGITDTQYF. The chain links TRBV5-4 to TRBJ2-3; 9 bases align to TRBD2. J was trimmed by 3 bases and V by 0 bases; bases with no gene match: 5. This CDR3 comprises 16 residues. Germline V gene sequence: CDR1 SGHNT, CDR2 YYREEE (reference sequence).

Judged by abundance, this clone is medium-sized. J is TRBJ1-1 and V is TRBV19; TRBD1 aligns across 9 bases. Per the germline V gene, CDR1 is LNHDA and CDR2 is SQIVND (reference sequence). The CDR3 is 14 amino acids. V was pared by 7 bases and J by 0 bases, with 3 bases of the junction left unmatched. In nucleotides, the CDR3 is TGTGCCAGTACCAGGACAGGGGTGAACACTGAAGCTTTCTTT. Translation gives CASTRTGVNTEAFF.

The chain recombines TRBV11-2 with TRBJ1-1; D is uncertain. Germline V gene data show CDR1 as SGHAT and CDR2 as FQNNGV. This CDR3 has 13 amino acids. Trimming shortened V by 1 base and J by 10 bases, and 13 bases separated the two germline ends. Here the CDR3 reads CASSLVAHYGAFF. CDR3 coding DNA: TGTGCCAGCAGCTTAGTCGCCCACTATGGAGCTTTCTTT.

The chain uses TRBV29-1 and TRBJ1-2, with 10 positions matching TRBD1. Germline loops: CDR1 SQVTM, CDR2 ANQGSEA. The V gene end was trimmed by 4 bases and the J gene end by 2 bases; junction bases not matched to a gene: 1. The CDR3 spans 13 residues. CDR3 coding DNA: TGCAGCGTTGGGACAGGGGGGAACTATGGCTACACCTTC. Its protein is CSVGTGGNYGYTF.

CDR3 region: CASSGMGRGVYGYTF. The CDR3 coding sequence is TGTGCCAGCAGCGGGATGGGGAGGGGCGTCTATGGCTACACCTTC. The gene calls are TRBV9 and TRBJ1-2; maybe TRBD1 (5 bases). From germline, CDR1 is SGDLS and CDR2 YYNGEE. CDR3 length equals 15 residues. V lost 3 bases, J lost 4 bases, and 16 bases lay in between.

This CDR3 is CAINPAGGNNEQFF. CDR3 in DNA: TGTGCCATCAACCCAGCGGGAGGCAACAATGAGCAGTTCTTC. The V and J genes are TRBV10-3 and TRBJ2-1, with 9 bases matching TRBD2. V lost 7 bases to trimming and J lost 5 bases; unmatched junction nucleotides: 6. Germline values: CDR1 ENHRY, CDR2 SYGVKD. The CDR3 extends over 14 amino acids.

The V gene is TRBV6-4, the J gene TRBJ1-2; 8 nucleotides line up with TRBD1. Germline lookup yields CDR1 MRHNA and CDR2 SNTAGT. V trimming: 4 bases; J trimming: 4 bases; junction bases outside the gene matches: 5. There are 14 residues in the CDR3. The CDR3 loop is CASSAGQGGYGYTF. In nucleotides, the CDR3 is TGTGCCAGCAGTGCAGGACAGGGCGGCTATGGCTACACCTTC.

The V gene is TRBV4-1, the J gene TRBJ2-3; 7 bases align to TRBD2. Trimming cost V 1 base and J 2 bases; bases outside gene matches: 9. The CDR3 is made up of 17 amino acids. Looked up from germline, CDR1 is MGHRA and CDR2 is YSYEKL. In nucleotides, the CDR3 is TGCGCCAGCAGCCAAGTACGGGCGGGACTAATCACAGATACGCAGTATTTT. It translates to CASSQVRAGLITDTQYF.

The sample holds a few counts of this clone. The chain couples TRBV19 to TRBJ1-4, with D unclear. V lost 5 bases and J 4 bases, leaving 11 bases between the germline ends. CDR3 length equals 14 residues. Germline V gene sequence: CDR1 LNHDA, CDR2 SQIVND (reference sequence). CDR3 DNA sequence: TGTGCCAGTAGTGCGACGGGGTATAATGAAAAACTGTTTTTT. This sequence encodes CASSATGYNEKLFF.

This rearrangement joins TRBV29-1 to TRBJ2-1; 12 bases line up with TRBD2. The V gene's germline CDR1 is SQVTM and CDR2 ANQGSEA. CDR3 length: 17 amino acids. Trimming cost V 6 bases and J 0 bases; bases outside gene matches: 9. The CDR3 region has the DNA TGCAGCGTCTTTGCTAGCGGGAGGGATCACTCCTACAATGAGCAGTTCTTC. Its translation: CSVFASGRDHSYNEQFF.

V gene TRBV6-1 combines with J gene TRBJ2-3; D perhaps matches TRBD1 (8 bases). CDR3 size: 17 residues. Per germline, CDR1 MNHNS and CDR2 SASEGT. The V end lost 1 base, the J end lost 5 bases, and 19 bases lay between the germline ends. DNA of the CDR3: TGTGCCAGCAGTGAAGAGGGGAGGGACAGGATCAGAGATACGCAGTATTTT. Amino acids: CASSEEGRDRIRDTQYF.

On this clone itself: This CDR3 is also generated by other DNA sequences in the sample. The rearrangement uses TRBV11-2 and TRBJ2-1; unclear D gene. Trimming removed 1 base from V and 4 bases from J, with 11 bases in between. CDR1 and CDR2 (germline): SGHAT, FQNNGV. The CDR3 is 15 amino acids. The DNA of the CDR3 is TGTGCCAGCAGCTTAGGTGGCTCTCCTTACAATGAGCAGTTCTTC. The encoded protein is CASSLGGSPYNEQFF.

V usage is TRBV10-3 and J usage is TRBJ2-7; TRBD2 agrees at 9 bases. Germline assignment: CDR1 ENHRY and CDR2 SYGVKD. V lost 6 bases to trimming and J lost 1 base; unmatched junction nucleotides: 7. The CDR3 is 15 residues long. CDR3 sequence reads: CAISLAGVGSYEQYF. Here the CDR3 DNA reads TGTGCCATCAGCTTAGCGGGAGTTGGTTCCTACGAGCAGTACTTC.

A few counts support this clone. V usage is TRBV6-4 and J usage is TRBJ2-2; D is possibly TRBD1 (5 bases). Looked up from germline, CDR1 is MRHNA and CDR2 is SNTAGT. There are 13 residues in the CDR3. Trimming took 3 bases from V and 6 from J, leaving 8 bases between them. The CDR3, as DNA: TGTGCCAGCAGTGATAAGACAGCCGGGGAGCTGTTTTTT. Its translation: CASSDKTAGELFF.

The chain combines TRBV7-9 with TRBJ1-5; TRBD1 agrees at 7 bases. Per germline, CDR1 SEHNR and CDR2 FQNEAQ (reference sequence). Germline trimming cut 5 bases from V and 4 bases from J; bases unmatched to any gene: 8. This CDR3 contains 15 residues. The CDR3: CASSRSRGENQPQHF. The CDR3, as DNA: TGTGCCAGCAGCCGCAGCAGGGGGGAAAATCAGCCCCAGCATTTT.

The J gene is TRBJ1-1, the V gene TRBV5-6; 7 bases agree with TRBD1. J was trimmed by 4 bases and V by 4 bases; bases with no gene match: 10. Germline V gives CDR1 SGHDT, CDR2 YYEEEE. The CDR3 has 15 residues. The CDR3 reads CASSLSREGATEAFF. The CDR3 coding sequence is TGTGCCAGCAGCCTCTCGAGGGAGGGGGCCACTGAAGCTTTCTTT.

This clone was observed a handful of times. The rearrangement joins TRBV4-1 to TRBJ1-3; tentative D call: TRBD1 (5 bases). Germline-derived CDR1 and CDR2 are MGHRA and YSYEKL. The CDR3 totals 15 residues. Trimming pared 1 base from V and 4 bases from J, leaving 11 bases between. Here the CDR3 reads CASSQAPTEGNTIYF. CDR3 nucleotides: TGCGCCAGCAGCCAAGCTCCGACAGAAGGAAACACCATATATTTT.

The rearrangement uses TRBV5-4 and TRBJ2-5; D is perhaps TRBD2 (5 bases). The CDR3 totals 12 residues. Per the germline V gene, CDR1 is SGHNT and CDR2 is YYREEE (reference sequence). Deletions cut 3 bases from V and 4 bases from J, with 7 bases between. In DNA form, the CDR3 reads TGTGCCAGCAGCTCTGAGGGAGAGACCCAGTACTTC. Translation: CASSSEGETQYF.

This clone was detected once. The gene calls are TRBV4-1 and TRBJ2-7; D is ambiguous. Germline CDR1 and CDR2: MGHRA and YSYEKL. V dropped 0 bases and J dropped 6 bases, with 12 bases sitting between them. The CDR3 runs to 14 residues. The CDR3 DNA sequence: TGCGCCAGCAGCCAAGAGGGCTTCGCCGGCGAGCAGTACTTC. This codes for CASSQEGFAGEQYF.